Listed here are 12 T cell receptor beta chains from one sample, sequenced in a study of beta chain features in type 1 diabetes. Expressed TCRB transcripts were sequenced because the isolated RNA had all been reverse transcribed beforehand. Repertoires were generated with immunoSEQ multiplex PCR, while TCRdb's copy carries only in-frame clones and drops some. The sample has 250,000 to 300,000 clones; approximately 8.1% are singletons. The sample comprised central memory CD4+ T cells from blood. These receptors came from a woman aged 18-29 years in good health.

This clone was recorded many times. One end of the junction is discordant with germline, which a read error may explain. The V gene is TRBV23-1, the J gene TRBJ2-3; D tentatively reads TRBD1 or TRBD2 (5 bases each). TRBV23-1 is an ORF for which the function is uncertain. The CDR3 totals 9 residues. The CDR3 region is CASSQGGDF. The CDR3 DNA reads TGCGCCAGCAGTCAAGGGGGAGATTTT.

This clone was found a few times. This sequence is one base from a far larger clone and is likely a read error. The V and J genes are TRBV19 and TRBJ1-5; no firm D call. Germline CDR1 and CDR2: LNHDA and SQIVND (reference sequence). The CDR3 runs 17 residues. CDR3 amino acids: CAGSARRLSAQNQPQHF. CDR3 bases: TGTGCCGGTAGTGCGCGACGTTTGTCAGCTCAAAATCAGCCCCAGCATTTT. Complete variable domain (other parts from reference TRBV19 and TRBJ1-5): DGGITQSPKYLFRKEGQNVTLSCEQNLNHDAMYWYRQDPGQGLRLIYYSQIVNDFQKGDIAEGYSVSREKKESFPLTVTSAQKNPTAFYLCAGSARRLSAQNQPQHFGDGTRLSIL.

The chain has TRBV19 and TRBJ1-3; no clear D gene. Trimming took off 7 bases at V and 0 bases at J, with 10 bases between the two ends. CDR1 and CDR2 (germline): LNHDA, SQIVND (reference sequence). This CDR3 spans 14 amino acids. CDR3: CASKPGSSGNTIYF. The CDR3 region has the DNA TGTGCCAGTAAACCGGGGAGCTCTGGAAACACCATATATTTT. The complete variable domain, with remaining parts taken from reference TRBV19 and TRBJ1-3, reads DGGITQSPKYLFRKEGQNVTLSCEQNLNHDAMYWYRQDPGQGLRLIYYSQIVNDFQKGDIAEGYSVSREKKESFPLTVTSAQKNPTAFYLCASKPGSSGNTIYFGEGSWLTVV.

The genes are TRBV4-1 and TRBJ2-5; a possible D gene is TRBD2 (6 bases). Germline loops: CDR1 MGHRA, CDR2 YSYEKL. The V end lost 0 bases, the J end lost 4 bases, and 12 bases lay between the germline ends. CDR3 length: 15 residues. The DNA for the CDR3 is TGCGCCAGCAGCCAAGATCGTCAGGGAGGAGAGACCCAGTACTTC. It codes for CASSQDRQGGETQYF.

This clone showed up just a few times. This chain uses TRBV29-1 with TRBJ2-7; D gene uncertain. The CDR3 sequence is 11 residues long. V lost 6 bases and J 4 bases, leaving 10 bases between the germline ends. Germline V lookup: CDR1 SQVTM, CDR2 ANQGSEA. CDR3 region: CSVGSEYEQYV. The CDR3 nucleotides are TGCAGCGTCGGCTCAGAGTACGAGCAGTACGTC.

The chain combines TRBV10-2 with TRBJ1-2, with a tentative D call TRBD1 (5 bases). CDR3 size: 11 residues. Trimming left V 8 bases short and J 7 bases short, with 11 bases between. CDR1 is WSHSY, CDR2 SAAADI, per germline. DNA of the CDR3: TGCGCCAGCGGGGGAAGGGGTGGCTACACCTTC. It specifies CASGGRGGYTF.

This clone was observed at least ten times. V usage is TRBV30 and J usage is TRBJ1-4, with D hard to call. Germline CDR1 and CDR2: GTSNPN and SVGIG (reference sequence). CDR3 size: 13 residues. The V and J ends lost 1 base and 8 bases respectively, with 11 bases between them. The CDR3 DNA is TGTGCCTGGAGTGCCACCCTTGGGGAAAAACTGTTTTTT. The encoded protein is CAWSATLGEKLFF.

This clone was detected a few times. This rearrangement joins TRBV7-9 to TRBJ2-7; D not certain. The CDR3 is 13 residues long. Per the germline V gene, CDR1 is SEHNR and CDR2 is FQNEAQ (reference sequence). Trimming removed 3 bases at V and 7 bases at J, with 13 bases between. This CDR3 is CASSFGSRGEQYF. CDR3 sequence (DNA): TGTGCCAGCAGCTTCGGCAGCCGTGGGGAGCAGTACTTC.

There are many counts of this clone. CDR3 sequence (DNA): TGTGCCAGCAGCTTAGTGGGCGGCAGCCGGGGCCTTCAGTACTTC. Its protein is CASSLVGGSRGLQYF. V is TRBV7-2 and J is TRBJ2-4; D is perhaps TRBD1 or TRBD2 (5 bases each). CDR3 length equals 15 residues. V was trimmed by 1 base and J by 11 bases, leaving 18 bases between them. Germline V lookup: CDR1 SGHTA, CDR2 FQGNSA.

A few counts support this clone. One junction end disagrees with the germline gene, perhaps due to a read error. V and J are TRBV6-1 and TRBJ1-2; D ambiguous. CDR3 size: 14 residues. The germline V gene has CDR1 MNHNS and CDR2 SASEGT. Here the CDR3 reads CAISESPGYYGYTF. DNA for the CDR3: TGTGCCATCAGTGAGTCACCGGGATACTATGGCTACACCTTC.

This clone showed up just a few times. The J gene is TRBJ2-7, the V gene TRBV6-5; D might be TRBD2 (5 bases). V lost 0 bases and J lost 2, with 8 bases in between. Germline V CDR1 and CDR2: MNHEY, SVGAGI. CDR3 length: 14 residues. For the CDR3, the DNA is TGTGCCAGCAGTTACTCTAGCGTAGCCTACGAGCAGTACTTC. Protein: CASSYSSVAYEQYF.

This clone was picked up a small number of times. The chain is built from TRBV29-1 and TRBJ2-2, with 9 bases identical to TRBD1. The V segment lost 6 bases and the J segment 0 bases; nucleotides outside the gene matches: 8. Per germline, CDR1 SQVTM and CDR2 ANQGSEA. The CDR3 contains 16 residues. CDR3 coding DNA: TGCAGCGTCGGGGACAGGGAGAGGGCGAACACCGGGGAGCTGTTTTTT. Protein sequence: CSVGDRERANTGELFF.